Presented here are 13 T cell receptor beta chains from one specimen sequenced in a study of blood T cell repertoires in COVID-19 (dated by TCRdb to about 2020). The protocol used for the library was the immunoSEQ multiplex PCR assay. TCRdb provides this immuneACCESS table in a form limited to in-frame rearrangements. Some clones are lacking; in checked studies, under half of them reflect an unresolved V gene, and why the rest are absent is not known. The sample table records approximately 120,000 clones; around 78% of these occur just once. About 10% of the sample is held by the ten biggest clonotypes. The specimen sequenced was peripheral blood. These TCRs come from a human donor in a cohort sampled during active COVID-19.

The rearrangement links TRBV4-1 to TRBJ2-5, with TRBD1 matching over 8 bases. This CDR3 contains 14 residues. Germline lookup yields CDR1 MGHRA and CDR2 YSYEKL. With 5 bases clipped from V and 4 bases from J, the junction kept 6 bases outside the gene matches. CDR3 in amino acids: CASSNGQGGETQYF. The DNA of the CDR3 is TGCGCCAGCAGCAATGGACAGGGAGGAGAGACCCAGTACTTC.

The chain joins TRBV2 to TRBJ1-2; TRBD1 agrees at 8 bases. Germline loops: CDR1 SNHLY, CDR2 FYNNEI. The CDR3 is 14 amino acids. J lost 5 bases, V lost 4 bases, and 6 bases had no gene match. CDR3 in amino acids: CASSGGQGGYGYTF. For the CDR3, the DNA is TGTGCCAGCAGTGGAGGACAGGGAGGGTATGGCTACACCTTC.

The genes are TRBV7-9 and TRBJ2-7; perhaps TRBD2 as D (7 bases). CDR3 length: 15 amino acids. Germline loops: CDR1 SEHNR, CDR2 FQNEAQ (reference sequence). Trimming removed 5 bases at V and 3 bases at J, with 17 bases between. This CDR3 reads CASSPQTGGDYEQYF. CDR3 nucleotides: TGTGCCAGCAGCCCCCAGACGGGGGGCGACTACGAGCAGTACTTC.

The CDR3 region is CASSLLGSGELFF. The CDR3 DNA follows: TGTGCCAGCAGCCTACTAGGTTCCGGGGAGCTGTTTTTT. This chain uses TRBV5-4 with TRBJ2-2, with a weak D call TRBD2 (5 bases). The CDR3 runs to 13 residues. Germline V CDR1 and CDR2: SGHNT, YYREEE (reference sequence). Trimming cost V 4 bases and J 6 bases, with 10 bases left between them. Using reference TRBV5-4 and TRBJ2-2 for the parts outside the CDR3, the full variable domain is ETGVTQSPTHLIKTRGQQVTLRCSSQSGHNTVSWYQQALGQGPQFIFQYYREEENGRGNFPPRFSGLQFPNYSSELNVNALELDDSALYLCASSLLGSGELFFGEGSRLTVL.

This clone has only one observation. The rearrangement joins TRBV7-8 to TRBJ2-7; 8 bases map to TRBD2. J gave up 2 bases and V 3 bases, and 6 bases lay outside the gene matches. The germline V gene has CDR1 SGHVS and CDR2 FQNEAQ. CDR3 size: 15 residues. CDR3 DNA: TGTGCCAGCAGCTTCGCGACTAGCGTTCCCTACGAGCAGTACTTC. Protein sequence: CASSFATSVPYEQYF.

The V gene is TRBV4-1, the J gene TRBJ2-5; perhaps TRBD1 as D (5 bases). CDR3 length: 14 residues. V lost 0 bases and J 4 bases, leaving 9 bases between the germline ends. Germline CDR1 MGHRA, CDR2 YSYEKL. The CDR3 bases are TGCGCCAGCAGCCAAGATCCTAGGGGAGAGACCCAGTACTTC. Its translation is CASSQDPRGETQYF.

The chain carries TRBV30 and TRBJ2-7, with 10 positions matching TRBD2. V trimming: 1 base; J trimming: 6 bases; junction bases outside the gene matches: 3. The CDR3 is made up of 13 amino acids. The germline V gene has CDR1 GTSNPN and CDR2 SVGIG (reference sequence). This CDR3 reads CAWSGSGGSEQYF. CDR3 bases: TGTGCCTGGAGTGGTAGCGGGGGGAGCGAGCAGTACTTC.

V and J are TRBV19 and TRBJ2-7; D possibly corresponds to TRBD2 (5 bases). V lost 1 base and J lost 7, with 11 bases in between. CDR1 is LNHDA and CDR2 is SQIVND in the germline V gene (reference sequence). CDR3 length equals 13 residues. CDR3 DNA: TGTGCCAGTAGTATAGGGACGGAGCGGGAGCAGTACTTC. Its protein is CASSIGTEREQYF.

The rearrangement uses TRBV5-1 and TRBJ1-1; a weak D match, TRBD1 (5 bases). This CDR3 contains 13 residues. Trimming removed 4 bases from V and 1 base from J, with 8 bases in between. Per germline, CDR1 SGHRS and CDR2 YFSETQ. CDR3 DNA sequence: TGCGCCAGCAGCGAACAGGCGAACACTGAAGCTTTCTTT. This gives the protein CASSEQANTEAFF.

This clone has only a few counts. This chain joins TRBV7-9 and TRBJ1-1, with TRBD1 matching 9 bases. The CDR3 extends over 15 amino acids. In germline, CDR1 is SEHNR, CDR2 FQNEAQ (reference sequence). V shed 5 bases, J shed 3 bases, and the junction held 7 bases outside the gene matches. The CDR3 DNA is TGTGCCAGCAGCCCAGCGGACAGGGGACACACTGAAGCTTTCTTT. Translation gives CASSPADRGHTEAFF.

The chain carries TRBV19 and TRBJ1-2; 8 bases are shared with TRBD1. Per the germline V gene, CDR1 is LNHDA and CDR2 is SQIVND (reference sequence). The CDR3 spans 13 residues. The V gene end was trimmed by 7 bases and the J gene end by 6 bases; junction bases not matched to a gene: 7. CDR3 protein: CASISRGPDGYTF. CDR3 sequence (DNA): TGTGCCAGTATCTCCAGGGGGCCGGATGGCTACACCTTC.

The V call is TRBV6-5, the J call TRBJ2-7; D gene ambiguous. Trimming took 4 bases from V and 3 from J, leaving 4 bases between them. Germline V gives CDR1 MNHEY, CDR2 SVGAGI. CDR3 size: 11 residues. DNA for the CDR3: TGTGCCAGCAGTTCCAACTACGAGCAGTACTTC. Its protein is CASSSNYEQYF.

This chain joins TRBV5-1 and TRBJ1-2; TRBD1 aligns across 7 bases. CDR1 and CDR2 from the germline V gene are SGHRS and YFSETQ. With 6 bases clipped from V and 8 bases from J, the junction kept 13 bases outside the gene matches. This CDR3 region has 14 residues. Here the CDR3 reads CASTSTGDLGGYTF. The CDR3 nucleotides are TGCGCCAGCACCTCAACAGGGGACCTTGGAGGCTACACCTTC.